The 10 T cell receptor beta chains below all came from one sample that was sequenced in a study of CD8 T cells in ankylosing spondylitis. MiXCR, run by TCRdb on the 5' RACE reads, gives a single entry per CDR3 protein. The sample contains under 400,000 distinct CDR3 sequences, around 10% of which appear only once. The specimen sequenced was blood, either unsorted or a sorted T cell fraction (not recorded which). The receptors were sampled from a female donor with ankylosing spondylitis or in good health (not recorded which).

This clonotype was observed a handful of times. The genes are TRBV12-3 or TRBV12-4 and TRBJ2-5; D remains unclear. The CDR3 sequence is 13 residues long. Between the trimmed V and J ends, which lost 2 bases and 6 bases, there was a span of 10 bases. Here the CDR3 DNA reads TGTGCCAGCAGTTTACAGTTGGGCCAGACCCAGTACTTC. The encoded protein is CASSLQLGQTQYF.

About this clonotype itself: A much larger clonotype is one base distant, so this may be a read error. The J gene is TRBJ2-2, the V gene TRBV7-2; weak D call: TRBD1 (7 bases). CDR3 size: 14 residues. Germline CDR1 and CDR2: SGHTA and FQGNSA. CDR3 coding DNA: TGTGCCAGCAGCTTCCAGGGGGGCACCGTGGAGCTGTTTTTT. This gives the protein CASSFQGGTVELFF.

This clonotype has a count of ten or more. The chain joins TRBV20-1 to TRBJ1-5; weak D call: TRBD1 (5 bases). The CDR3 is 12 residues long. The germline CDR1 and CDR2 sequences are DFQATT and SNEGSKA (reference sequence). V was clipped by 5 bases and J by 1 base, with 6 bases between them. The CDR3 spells CSAWGSNQPQHF. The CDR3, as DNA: TGCAGTGCTTGGGGGAGCAATCAGCCCCAGCATTTT.

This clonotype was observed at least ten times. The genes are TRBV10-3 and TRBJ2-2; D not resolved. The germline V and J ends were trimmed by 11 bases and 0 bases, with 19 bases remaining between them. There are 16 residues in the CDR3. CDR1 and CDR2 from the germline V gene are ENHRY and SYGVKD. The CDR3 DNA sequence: TGTGCCTCAACACCCGACCGGGCCCCGAACACCGGGGAGCTGTTTTTT. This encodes CASTPDRAPNTGELFF.

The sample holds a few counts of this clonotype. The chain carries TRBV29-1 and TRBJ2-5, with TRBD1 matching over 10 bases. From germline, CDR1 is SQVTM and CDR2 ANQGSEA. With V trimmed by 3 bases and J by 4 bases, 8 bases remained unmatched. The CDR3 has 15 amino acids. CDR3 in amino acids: CSVEPTGGMGETQYF. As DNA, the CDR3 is TGCAGCGTTGAGCCGACAGGGGGCATGGGAGAGACCCAGTACTTC.

CDR3 sequence (DNA): TGTGCCAGCAGCCCCCTCGGGACGGCGACCTACGAGCAGTACTTC. It yields the protein CASSPLGTATYEQYF. This sequence joins TRBV7-2 and TRBJ2-7; possibly TRBD1 or TRBD2 for D (5 bases each). The ends were cut back, 5 bases at V and 2 bases at J, with 16 bases in the middle. The V gene's germline CDR1 is SGHTA and CDR2 FQGNSA. CDR3 length: 15 residues.

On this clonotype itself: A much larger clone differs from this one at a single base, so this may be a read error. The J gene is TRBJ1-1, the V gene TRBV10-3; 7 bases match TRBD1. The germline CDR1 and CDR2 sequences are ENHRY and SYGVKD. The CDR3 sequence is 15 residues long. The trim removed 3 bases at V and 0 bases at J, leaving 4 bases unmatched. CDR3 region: CAISDRGQMNTEAFF. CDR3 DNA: TGTGCCATCAGTGATCGGGGACAGATGAACACTGAAGCTTTCTTT.

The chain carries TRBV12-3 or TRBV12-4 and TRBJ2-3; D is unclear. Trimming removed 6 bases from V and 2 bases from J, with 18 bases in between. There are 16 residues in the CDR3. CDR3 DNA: TGTGCCAGCAGCCAACCTACTACCGCCAACACAGATACGCAGTATTTT. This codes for CASSQPTTANTDTQYF.

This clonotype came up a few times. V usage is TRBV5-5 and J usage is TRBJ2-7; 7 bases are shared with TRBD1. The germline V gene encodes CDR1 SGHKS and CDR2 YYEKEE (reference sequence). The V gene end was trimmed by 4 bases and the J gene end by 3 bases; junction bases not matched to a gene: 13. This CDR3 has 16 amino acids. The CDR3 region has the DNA TGTGCCAGCAGCCTGGAGGTGGGGACAGTCCTCTACGAGCAGTACTTC. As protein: CASSLEVGTVLYEQYF.

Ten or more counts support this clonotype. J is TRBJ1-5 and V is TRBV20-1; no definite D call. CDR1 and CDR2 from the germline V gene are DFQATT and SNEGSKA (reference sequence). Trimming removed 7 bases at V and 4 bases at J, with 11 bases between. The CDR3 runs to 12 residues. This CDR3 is CSGRSPNQPQHF. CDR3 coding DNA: TGCAGTGGGCGGTCTCCGAATCAGCCCCAGCATTTT.